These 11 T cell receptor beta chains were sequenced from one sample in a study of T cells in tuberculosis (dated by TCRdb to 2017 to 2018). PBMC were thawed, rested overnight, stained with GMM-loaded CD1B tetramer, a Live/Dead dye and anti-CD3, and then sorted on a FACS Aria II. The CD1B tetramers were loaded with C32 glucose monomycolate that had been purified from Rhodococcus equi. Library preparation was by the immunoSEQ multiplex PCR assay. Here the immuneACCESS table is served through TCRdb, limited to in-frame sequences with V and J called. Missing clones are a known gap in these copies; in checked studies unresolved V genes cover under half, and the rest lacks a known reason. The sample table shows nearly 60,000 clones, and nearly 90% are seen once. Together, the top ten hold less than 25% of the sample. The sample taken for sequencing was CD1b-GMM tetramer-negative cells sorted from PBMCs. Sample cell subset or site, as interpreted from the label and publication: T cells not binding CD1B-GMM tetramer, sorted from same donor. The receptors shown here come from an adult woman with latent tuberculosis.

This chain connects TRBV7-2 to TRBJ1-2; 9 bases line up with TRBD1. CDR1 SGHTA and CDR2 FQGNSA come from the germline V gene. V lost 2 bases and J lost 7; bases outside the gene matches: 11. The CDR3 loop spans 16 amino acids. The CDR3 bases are TGTGCCAGCAGCTTACAACTTACAGGGGGCCAAGGTGGCTACACCTTC. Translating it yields CASSLQLTGGQGGYTF.

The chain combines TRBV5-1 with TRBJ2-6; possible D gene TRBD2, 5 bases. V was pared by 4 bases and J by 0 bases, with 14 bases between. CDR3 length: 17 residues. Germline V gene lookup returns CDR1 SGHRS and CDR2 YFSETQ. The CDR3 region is CASSPRASTSGANVLTF. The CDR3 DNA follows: TGCGCCAGCAGCCCGCGGGCTTCGACCTCTGGGGCCAACGTCCTGACTTTC.

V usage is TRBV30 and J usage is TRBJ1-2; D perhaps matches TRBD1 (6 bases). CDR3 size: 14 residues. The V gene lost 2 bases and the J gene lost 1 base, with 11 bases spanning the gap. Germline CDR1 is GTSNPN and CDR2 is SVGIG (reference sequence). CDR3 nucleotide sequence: TGTGCCTGGAGTTCAGGGGCGTATAACTATGGCTACACCTTC. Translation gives CAWSSGAYNYGYTF.

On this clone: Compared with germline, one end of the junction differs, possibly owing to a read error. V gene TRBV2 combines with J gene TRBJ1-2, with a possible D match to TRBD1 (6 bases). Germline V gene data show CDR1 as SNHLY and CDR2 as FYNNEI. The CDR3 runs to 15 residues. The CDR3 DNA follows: TGTGCCAGCAGGGAAGTACCAGGGACAAACTATGGCTACACCTTC. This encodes CASREVPGTNYGYTF.

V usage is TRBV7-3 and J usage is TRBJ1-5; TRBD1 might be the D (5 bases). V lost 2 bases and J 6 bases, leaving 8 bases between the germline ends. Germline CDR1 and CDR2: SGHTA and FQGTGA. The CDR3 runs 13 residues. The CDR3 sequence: CASSLWGGQPQHF. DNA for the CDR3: TGTGCCAGCAGCTTATGGGGGGGTCAGCCCCAGCATTTT.

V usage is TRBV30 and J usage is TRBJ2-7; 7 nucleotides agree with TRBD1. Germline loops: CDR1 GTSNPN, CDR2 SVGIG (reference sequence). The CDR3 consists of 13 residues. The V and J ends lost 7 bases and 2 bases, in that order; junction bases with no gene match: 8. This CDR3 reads CAFSTGLAYEQYF. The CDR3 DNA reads TGTGCCTTTTCGACAGGGTTAGCCTACGAGCAGTACTTC. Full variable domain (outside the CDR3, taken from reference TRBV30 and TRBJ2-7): SQTIHQWPATLVQPVGSPLSLECTVEGTSNPNLYWYRQAAGRGLQLLFYSVGIGQISSEVPQNLSASRPQDRQFILSSKKLLLSDSGFYLCAFSTGLAYEQYFGPGTRLTVT.

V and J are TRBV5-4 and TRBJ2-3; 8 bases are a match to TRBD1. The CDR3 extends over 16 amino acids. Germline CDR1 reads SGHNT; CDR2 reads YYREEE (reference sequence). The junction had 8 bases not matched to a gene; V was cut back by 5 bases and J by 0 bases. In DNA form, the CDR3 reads TGTGCCAGCAGTCCTCCTTCAGGGGGCAGCACAGATACGCAGTATTTT. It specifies CASSPPSGGSTDTQYF. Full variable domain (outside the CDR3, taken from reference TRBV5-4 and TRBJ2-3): ETGVTQSPTHLIKTRGQQVTLRCSSQSGHNTVSWYQQALGQGPQFIFQYYREEENGRGNFPPRFSGLQFPNYSSELNVNALELDDSALYLCASSPPSGGSTDTQYFGPGTRLTVL.

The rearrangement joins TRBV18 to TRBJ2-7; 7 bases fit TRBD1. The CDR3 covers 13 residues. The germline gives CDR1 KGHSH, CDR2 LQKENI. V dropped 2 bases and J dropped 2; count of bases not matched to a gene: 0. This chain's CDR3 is CASSPDRAYEQYF. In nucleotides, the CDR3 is TGTGCCAGCTCACCAGACAGGGCCTACGAGCAGTACTTC.

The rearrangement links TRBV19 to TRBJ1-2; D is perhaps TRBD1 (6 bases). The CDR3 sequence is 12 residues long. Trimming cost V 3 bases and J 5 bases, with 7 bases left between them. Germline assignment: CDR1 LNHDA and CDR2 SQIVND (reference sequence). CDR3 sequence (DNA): TGTGCCAGTAGTATGGACAGATATGGCTACACCTTC. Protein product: CASSMDRYGYTF.

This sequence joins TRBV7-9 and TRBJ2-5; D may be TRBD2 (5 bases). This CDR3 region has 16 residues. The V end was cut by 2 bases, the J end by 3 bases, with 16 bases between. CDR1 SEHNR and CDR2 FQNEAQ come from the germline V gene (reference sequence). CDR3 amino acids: CASSLLDLREEETQYF. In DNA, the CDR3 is TGTGCCAGCAGCTTATTGGACCTCCGGGAAGAAGAGACCCAGTACTTC.

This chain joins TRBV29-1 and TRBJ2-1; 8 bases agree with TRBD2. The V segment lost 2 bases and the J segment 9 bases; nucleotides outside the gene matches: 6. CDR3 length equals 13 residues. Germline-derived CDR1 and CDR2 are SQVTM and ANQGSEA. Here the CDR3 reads CSVELREGTEQFF. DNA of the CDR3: TGCAGCGTTGAACTACGGGAGGGGACTGAGCAGTTCTTC.